A selection of T cell receptor beta chains follows, all from one sample in a study of T cell repertoires in cytomegalovirus infection. One entry per CDR3 protein results from TCRdb running MiXCR on the reads. The table lists approximately 700,000 distinct CDR3 sequences, roughly 35% of them singletons. The sequenced sample was PBMCs. The receptors shown here come from a human donor in good health (CMV status not recorded). Some clones in this sample may be carry-over from other donors' samples. The CDR3 runs from the conserved cysteine through the conserved F or W. A D gene is named only where the DNA matches it firmly. The listing skips clone size in some rows; elsewhere it reads once, few, many or a size class.

v_call: TRBV10-3; d_call: TRBD1; clone_size: .; j_call: TRBJ1-2; cdr3_aa: CAISARRTGWNYGYTF; cdr3_nt: TGTGCCATCAGCGCCCGACGGACAGGATGGAACTATGGCTACACCTTC
v_call: TRBV6-1; d_call: .; clone_size: few; j_call: TRBJ2-1; cdr3_aa: CASSEEPTSDAYNEQFF; cdr3_nt: TGTGCCAGCAGTGAAGAACCCACTAGTGACGCCTACAATGAGCAGTTCTTC
v_call: TRBV28; d_call: TRBD1; clone_size: few; j_call: TRBJ2-7; cdr3_aa: CASTDRGIAYEQYF; cdr3_nt: TGTGCCAGCACCGACAGGGGGATAGCCTACGAGCAGTACTTC
v_call: TRBV29-1; d_call: TRBD1; clone_size: .; j_call: TRBJ2-2; cdr3_aa: CSVEDAGGQVGKNTGELFF; cdr3_nt: TGCAGCGTTGAAGACGCAGGGGGCCAGGTGGGAAAGAACACCGGGGAGCTGTTTTTT
v_call: TRBV7-8; d_call: TRBD2; clone_size: .; j_call: TRBJ2-7; cdr3_aa: CASSKRTSGIYEQYF; cdr3_nt: TGTGCCAGCAGCAAAAGGACTAGCGGGATCTACGAGCAGTACTTC
v_call: TRBV11-2; d_call: TRBD1; clone_size: many; j_call: TRBJ2-1; cdr3_aa: CASRTGQHNEQFF; cdr3_nt: TGTGCCAGCAGAACGGGACAGCACAATGAGCAGTTCTTC
v_call: TRBV7-6; d_call: .; clone_size: once; j_call: TRBJ2-7; cdr3_aa: CASSLVVGLEEQYF; cdr3_nt: TGTGCCAGCAGCTTAGTCGTCGGGCTTGAGGAGCAGTACTTC
v_call: TRBV24-1; d_call: TRBD1; clone_size: .; j_call: TRBJ2-5; cdr3_aa: CATSDSGTGQETQYF; cdr3_nt: TGTGCCACCAGTGATTCCGGGACAGGGCAAGAGACCCAGTACTTC
v_call: TRBV6-4; d_call: .; clone_size: .; j_call: TRBJ1-5; cdr3_aa: CASSEGWGSQPQHF; cdr3_nt: TGTGCCAGCAGTGAGGGGTGGGGAAGTCAGCCCCAGCATTTT
v_call: TRBV28; d_call: .; clone_size: .; j_call: TRBJ1-2; cdr3_aa: CASREAQLIYGYTF; cdr3_nt: TGTGCCAGCAGGGAAGCACAGTTGATCTATGGCTACACCTTC
v_call: TRBV27; d_call: TRBD1; clone_size: .; j_call: TRBJ1-2; cdr3_aa: CASRQTGTGGAAGYTF; cdr3_nt: TGTGCCAGCAGACAGACCGGGACAGGGGGCGCGGCTGGCTACACCTTC
v_call: TRBV6-5; d_call: TRBD1; clone_size: .; j_call: TRBJ2-7; cdr3_aa: CASSARDRAYEQYF; cdr3_nt: TGTGCCAGCAGTGCCCGGGACAGGGCCTACGAGCAGTACTTC
v_call: TRBV7-6; d_call: .; clone_size: few; j_call: TRBJ1-1; cdr3_aa: CASSLDGAPNTEAFF; cdr3_nt: TGTGCCAGCAGCTTAGATGGGGCCCCAAACACTGAAGCTTTCTTT
v_call: TRBV20-1; d_call: TRBD2; clone_size: .; j_call: TRBJ2-7; cdr3_aa: CSAFTTSGSNEQYF; cdr3_nt: TGCAGTGCTTTTACGACTAGCGGGAGTAACGAGCAGTACTTC
v_call: TRBV15; d_call: .; clone_size: .; j_call: TRBJ1-1; cdr3_aa: CATSRKQVNTEAFF; cdr3_nt: TGTGCCACCAGCAGAAAGCAGGTGAACACTGAAGCTTTCTTT
v_call: TRBV28; d_call: TRBD1; clone_size: many; j_call: TRBJ1-5; cdr3_aa: CASSGTGRLYSNQPQHF; cdr3_nt: TGTGCCAGCAGCGGGACAGGGAGGTTATATAGCAATCAGCCCCAGCATTTT
v_call: TRBV7-2; d_call: .; clone_size: .; j_call: TRBJ1-1; cdr3_aa: CASTLWIDAEECF; cdr3_nt: TGTGCCAGCACCCTATGGATCGACGCTGAAGAGTGCTTT
v_call: TRBV7-6; d_call: .; clone_size: .; j_call: TRBJ1-2; cdr3_aa: CASSLLVPAGRGYTF; cdr3_nt: TGTGCCAGCAGCTTACTTGTCCCGGCAGGACGTGGCTACACCTTC
v_call: TRBV5-5; d_call: .; clone_size: few; j_call: TRBJ2-2; cdr3_aa: CASSSALGGTGELFF; cdr3_nt: TGTGCCAGCAGCTCGGCCCTTGGGGGCACCGGGGAGCTGTTTTTT
v_call: TRBV28; d_call: .; clone_size: .; j_call: TRBJ2-7; cdr3_aa: CASSLGFGQNSGVYEQYF; cdr3_nt: TGTGCCAGCAGCTTGGGGTTTGGACAGAATAGTGGGGTTTACGAGCAGTACTTC
v_call: TRBV11-2; d_call: .; clone_size: .; j_call: TRBJ2-5; cdr3_aa: CASSLELGLGSQETQYF; cdr3_nt: TGTGCCAGCAGCTTAGAGCTGGGGCTTGGGTCTCAAGAGACCCAGTACTTC